These 5 T cell receptor beta chains were all obtained from the same sample, sequenced in a study of shared clonotypes between healthy human individuals. Assay used: immunoSEQ multiplex PCR; TCRdb lists only in-frame clones, some missing. The sample has hundreds of thousands of clones; around 77% are singletons. What was sequenced was PBMCs. Receptors originate from a woman aged 40 to 49 in good health. Some clones in this sample may be carry-over from other donors' samples.

The gene calls are TRBV7-2 and TRBJ2-1, with TRBD2 matching 10 bases. This CDR3 spans 16 amino acids. J was trimmed by 9 bases and V by 3 bases; bases with no gene match: 11. From germline, CDR1 is SGHTA and CDR2 FQGNSA. The CDR3 DNA sequence: TGTGCCAGCAGCTTGAGTCATTTAGCGGGAGGTAGTGAGCAGTTCTTC. Encoded protein: CASSLSHLAGGSEQFF.

V gene TRBV20-1 combines with J gene TRBJ2-5, with D unclear. The closer fit of TRBJ2-7 to the DNA end suggests the J call may be wrong. The CDR3 spans 11 residues. Germline V gene sequence: CDR1 DFQATT, CDR2 SNEGSKA (reference sequence). CDR3: CSARRWPEQYF. The CDR3 region has the DNA TGCAGTGCCCGTAGATGGCCCGAGCAGTACTTC.

The chain employs TRBV6-5 and TRBJ2-5; unclear D gene. CDR3 size: 12 residues. Trimming left V 2 bases short and J 4 bases short, with 5 bases between. Germline V gene lookup returns CDR1 MNHEY and CDR2 SVGAGI. This CDR3 is CASSYTGETQYF. The CDR3 DNA reads TGTGCCAGCAGTTACACGGGAGAGACCCAGTACTTC.

About this clone: A far larger clone lies a single base away; this is likely a read error. The gene calls are TRBV30 and TRBJ1-1; D might be TRBD1 (6 bases). Germline assignment: CDR1 GTSNPN and CDR2 SVGIG (reference sequence). The CDR3 is 15 residues long. The CDR3 DNA follows: TGTGCCCGGAGCCTTGGACAGAAAAAGAACACTGAAGCTTTCTTT. Translated: CARSLGQKKNTEAFF. Variable domain in full (rest from reference TRBV30 and TRBJ1-1): SQTIHQWPATLVQPVGSPLSLECTVEGTSNPNLYWYRQAAGRGLQLLFYSVGIGQISSEVPQNLSASRPQDRQFILSSKKLLLSDSGFYLCARSLGQKKNTEAFFGQGTRLTVV.

This clone was found a few times. The chain recombines TRBV29-1 with TRBJ2-5; D remains unclear. Trimming pared 6 bases from V and 3 bases from J, leaving 5 bases between. The V gene's germline CDR1 is SQVTM and CDR2 ANQGSEA. The CDR3 contains 10 residues. The CDR3 coding sequence is TGCAGCGTCCACGAAGAGACCCAGTACTTC. It yields the protein CSVHEETQYF.